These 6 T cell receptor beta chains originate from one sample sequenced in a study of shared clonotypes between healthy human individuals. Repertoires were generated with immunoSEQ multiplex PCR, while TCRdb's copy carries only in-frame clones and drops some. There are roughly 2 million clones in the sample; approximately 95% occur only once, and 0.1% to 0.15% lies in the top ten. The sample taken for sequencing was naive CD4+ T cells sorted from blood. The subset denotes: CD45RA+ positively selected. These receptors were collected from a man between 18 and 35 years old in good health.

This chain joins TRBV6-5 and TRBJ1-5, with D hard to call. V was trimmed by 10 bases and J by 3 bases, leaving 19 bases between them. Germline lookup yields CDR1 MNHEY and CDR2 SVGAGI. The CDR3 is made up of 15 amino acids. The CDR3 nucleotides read TGTGCCACAAGAACAAGGAGGGAACCCAATCAGCCCCAGCATTTT. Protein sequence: CATRTRREPNQPQHF.

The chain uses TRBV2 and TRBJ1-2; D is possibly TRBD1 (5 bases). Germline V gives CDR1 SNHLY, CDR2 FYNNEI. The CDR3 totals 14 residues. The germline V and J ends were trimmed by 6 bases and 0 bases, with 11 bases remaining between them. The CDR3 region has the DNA TGTGCCAGCAGAGGGACGCCAGCTAACTATGGCTACACCTTC. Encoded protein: CASRGTPANYGYTF.

CDR3 DNA sequence: TGTGCCAGCAGCGCCGAGAGGGCAACGAACTATGGCTACACCTTC. Amino acids: CASSAERATNYGYTF. The chain couples TRBV9 to TRBJ1-2, with D hard to call. V was shortened by 3 bases and J by 2 bases, with 14 bases between the two germline ends. The CDR3 is made up of 15 amino acids. Germline V gives CDR1 SGDLS, CDR2 YYNGEE.

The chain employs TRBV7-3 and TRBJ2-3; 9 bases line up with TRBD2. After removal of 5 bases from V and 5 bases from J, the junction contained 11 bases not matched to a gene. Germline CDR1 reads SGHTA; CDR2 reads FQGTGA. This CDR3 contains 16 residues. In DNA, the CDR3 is TGTGCCAGCAGCCACGGGACTAGCAGAGGCCAAGATACGCAGTATTTT. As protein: CASSHGTSRGQDTQYF.

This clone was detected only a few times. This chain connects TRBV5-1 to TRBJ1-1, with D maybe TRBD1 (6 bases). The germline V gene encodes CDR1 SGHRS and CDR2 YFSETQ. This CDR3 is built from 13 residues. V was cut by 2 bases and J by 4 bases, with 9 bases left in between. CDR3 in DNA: TGCGCCAGCAGCTTTGCAGGGGCCACTGAAGCTTTCTTT. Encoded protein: CASSFAGATEAFF.

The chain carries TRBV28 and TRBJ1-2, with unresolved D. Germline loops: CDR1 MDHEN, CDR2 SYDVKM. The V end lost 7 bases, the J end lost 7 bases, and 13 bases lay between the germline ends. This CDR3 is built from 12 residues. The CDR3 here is CASNQLEVGYTF. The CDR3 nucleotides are TGTGCCAGCAACCAACTAGAGGTTGGCTACACCTTC.